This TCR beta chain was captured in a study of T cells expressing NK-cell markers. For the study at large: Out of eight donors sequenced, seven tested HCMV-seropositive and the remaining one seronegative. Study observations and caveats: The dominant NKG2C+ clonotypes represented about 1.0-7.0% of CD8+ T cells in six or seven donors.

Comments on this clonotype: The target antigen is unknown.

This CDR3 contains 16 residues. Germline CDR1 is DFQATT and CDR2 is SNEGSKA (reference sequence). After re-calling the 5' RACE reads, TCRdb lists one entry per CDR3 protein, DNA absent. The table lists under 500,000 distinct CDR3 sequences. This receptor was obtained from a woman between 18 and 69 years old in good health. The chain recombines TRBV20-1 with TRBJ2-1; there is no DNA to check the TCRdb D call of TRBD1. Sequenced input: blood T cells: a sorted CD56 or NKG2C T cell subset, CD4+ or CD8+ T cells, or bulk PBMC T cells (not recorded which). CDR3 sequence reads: CSAKVFRGSSYNEQFF.